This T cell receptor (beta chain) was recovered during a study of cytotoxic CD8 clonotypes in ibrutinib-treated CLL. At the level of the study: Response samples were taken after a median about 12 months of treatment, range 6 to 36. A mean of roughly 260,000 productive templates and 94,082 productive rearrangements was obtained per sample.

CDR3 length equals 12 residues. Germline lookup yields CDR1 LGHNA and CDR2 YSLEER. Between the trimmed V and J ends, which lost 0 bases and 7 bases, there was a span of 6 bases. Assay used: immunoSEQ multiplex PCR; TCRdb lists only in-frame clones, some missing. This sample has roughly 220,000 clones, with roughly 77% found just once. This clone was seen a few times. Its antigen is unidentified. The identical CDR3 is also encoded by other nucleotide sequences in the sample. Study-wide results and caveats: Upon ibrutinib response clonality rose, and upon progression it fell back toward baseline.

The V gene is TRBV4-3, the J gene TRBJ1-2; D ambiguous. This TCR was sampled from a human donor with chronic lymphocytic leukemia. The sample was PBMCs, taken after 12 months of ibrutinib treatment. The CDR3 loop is CASSQDRGGYTF. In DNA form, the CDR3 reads TGCGCCAGCAGCCAAGATCGGGGTGGCTACACCTTC.